The clone carrying this TCR beta chain was recorded at least ten times. Its matching antigen is unknown. The source of the sample is a study of T cells in Graves' hyperthyroidism and ophthalmopathy. About the research overall: At the time of initial diagnosis and before any treatment, peripheral blood was collected. Regarding the study as a whole: A model of 13 V-J pairs discriminated ophthalmopathy from stable hyperthyroidism.

At first hyperthyroidism diagnosis, before any ophthalmopathy symptoms, the blood sample was collected. TCR beta CDR3 sequences were amplified from RNA transcripts. RT-PCR in the first round (using the HTBI primer set) targeted the TCR CDR3. One entry per CDR3 protein results from TCRdb running MiXCR on the multiplex PCR reads. Of under 200,000 distinct CDR3 sequences listed, about 9.4% are singletons. Looked up from germline, CDR1 is DFQATT and CDR2 is SNEGSKA (reference sequence). This CDR3 has 14 amino acids. V shed 3 bases, J shed 4 bases, and the junction held 9 bases outside the gene matches. Sequencing was carried out using blood. This chain joins TRBV20-1 and TRBJ2-7, with 7 positions matching TRBD2. The receptor's source is a woman aged 18-29 years with Graves' hyperthyroidism that later progressed to Graves' ophthalmopathy. Here the CDR3 reads CSASYTRERYEQYF. Here the CDR3 DNA reads TGCAGTGCTAGTTATACGCGGGAGAGATACGAGCAGTACTTC.